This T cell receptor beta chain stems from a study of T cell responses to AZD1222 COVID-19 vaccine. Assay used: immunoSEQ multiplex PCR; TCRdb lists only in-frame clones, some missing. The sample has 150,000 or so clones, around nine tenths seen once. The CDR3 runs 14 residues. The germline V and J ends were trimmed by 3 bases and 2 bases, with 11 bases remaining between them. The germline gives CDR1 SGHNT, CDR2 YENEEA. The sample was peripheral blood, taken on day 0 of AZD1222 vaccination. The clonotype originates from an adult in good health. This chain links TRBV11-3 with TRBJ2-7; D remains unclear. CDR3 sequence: CASSLDSLAYEQYF. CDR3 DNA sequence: TGTGCCAGCAGCTTGGATAGCCTTGCCTACGAGCAGTACTTC.